Below are 22 T cell receptor beta chains sequenced from a single sample in a study of monozygotic twins with inflammatory bowel disease. TCRdb re-called the 5' RACE reads and gives one entry per CDR3 protein, without DNA. This repertoire comprises 330,000 or so distinct CDR3 sequences; its ten largest clones make up 2% to 2.5%. The specimen sequenced was blood. The source of these receptors is a human donor with ulcerative colitis or Crohn's disease, or a healthy co-twin of an affected twin (not recorded which).

This chain links TRBV20-1 with TRBJ2-5; TCRdb names TRBD1, which stays unverified in the absence of DNA. Germline values: CDR1 DFQATT, CDR2 SNEGSKA (reference sequence). The CDR3 extends over 17 amino acids. CDR3 sequence reads: CSARSLAGGQWQETQYF.

The chain combines TRBV5-1 with TRBJ2-7; as DNA is missing, the TRBD1 call by TCRdb cannot be tested. This CDR3 is 15 amino acids long. Germline V gene sequence: CDR1 SGHRS, CDR2 YFSETQ. CDR3 in amino acids: CASSWGQGADHEQYF.

The chain links TRBV29-1 to TRBJ1-2. Germline-derived CDR1 and CDR2 are SQVTM and ANQGSEA. This CDR3 region has 11 residues. Here the CDR3 reads CSANVGYGYTF.

This CDR3 is CASSPSEVQFF. This rearrangement joins TRBV7-3 to TRBJ2-1. The germline V gene has CDR1 SGHTA and CDR2 FQGTGA. The CDR3 spans 11 residues.

This chain's CDR3 is CASSLDPRDTEAFF. The chain uses TRBV7-2 and TRBJ1-1. Looked up from germline, CDR1 is SGHTA and CDR2 is FQGNSA. There are 14 residues in the CDR3.

The rearrangement links TRBV5-6 to TRBJ1-1. Germline-derived CDR1 and CDR2 are SGHDT and YYEEEE. The CDR3 is 15 residues long. The CDR3: CASSLRSRLNTEAFF.

V and J are TRBV5-1 and TRBJ1-1. Germline V gene lookup returns CDR1 SGHRS and CDR2 YFSETQ. The CDR3 runs 14 residues. The CDR3 sequence: CASSGQGRATEAFF.

The chain links TRBV3-1 to TRBJ2-7; the TCRdb call, TRBD1, lacks DNA for checking. The germline V gene encodes CDR1 LGHDT and CDR2 YNNKEL (reference sequence). CDR3 length: 13 residues. CDR3 sequence reads: CASSQAPGVEQYF.

This chain uses TRBV2 with TRBJ2-1. This CDR3 spans 15 amino acids. Germline values: CDR1 SNHLY, CDR2 FYNNEI. The CDR3 reads CASSTKREPPNEQFF.

The gene calls are TRBV6-5 and TRBJ2-1. CDR3 size: 15 residues. The V gene's germline CDR1 is MNHEY and CDR2 SVGAGI. This CDR3 is CASSYSAASYNEQFF.

The genes are TRBV7-2 and TRBJ2-7. Germline V lookup: CDR1 SGHTA, CDR2 FQGNSA. This CDR3 comprises 14 residues. CDR3 sequence: CASSLGTGPYEQYF. The whole variable domain, remainder taken from reference TRBV7-2 and TRBJ2-7, is GAGVSQSPSNKVTEKGKDVELRCDPISGHTALYWYRQSLGQGLEFLIYFQGNSAPDKSGLPSDRFSAERTGGSVSTLTIQRTQQEDSAVYLCASSLGTGPYEQYFGPGTRLTVT.

J is TRBJ2-2 and V is TRBV20-1; TCRdb calls TRBD2, which cannot be checked without DNA. Germline V gene data show CDR1 as DFQATT and CDR2 as SNEGSKA (reference sequence). The CDR3 is made up of 15 amino acids. CDR3 in amino acids: CSASGTSGNTGELFF.

The CDR3 protein is CAISEVQGLNTEAFF. V usage is TRBV10-3 and J usage is TRBJ1-1; TCRdb's D gene call, TRBD1, goes unchecked for lack of DNA. CDR1 and CDR2 (germline): ENHRY, SYGVKD. This CDR3 has 15 amino acids.

The chain carries TRBV7-8 and TRBJ2-2; TCRdb's D call of TRBD2 is untestable without DNA. The germline CDR1 and CDR2 sequences are SGHVS and FQNEAQ. The CDR3 extends over 16 amino acids. CDR3 sequence: CASSYNRLAATGELFF.

This rearrangement joins TRBV5-1 to TRBJ2-3. The length of the CDR3 is 12 residues. From germline, CDR1 is SGHRS and CDR2 YFSETQ. CDR3: CASSWTSDTQYF.

This sequence joins TRBV28 and TRBJ2-5; the TCRdb call, TRBD1, lacks DNA for checking. CDR3 length: 14 residues. From germline, CDR1 is MDHEN and CDR2 SYDVKM. The CDR3 here is CASSDRDTQETQYF.

The chain uses TRBV18 and TRBJ1-6; TCRdb selects TRBD1, and the lack of DNA leaves this call unchecked. CDR1 is KGHSH and CDR2 is LQKENI in the germline V gene. The CDR3 spans 17 residues. The CDR3 here is CASSRDRTSSYNSPLHF.

J is TRBJ2-4 and V is TRBV29-1; the D gene TCRdb calls, TRBD2, cannot be checked with no DNA. The CDR3 is made up of 15 amino acids. Germline CDR1 SQVTM, CDR2 ANQGSEA. The CDR3 sequence: CSVEDWATSGNIQYF.

This chain links TRBV6-2 or TRBV6-3 with TRBJ2-5; TCRdb gives TRBD1 as the D gene, but with no DNA this cannot be confirmed. The CDR3 runs 18 residues. The germline V gene encodes CDR1 MNHEY and CDR2 SVGEGT. Here the CDR3 reads CASRTAASGGSFRETQYF.

This chain links TRBV20-1 with TRBJ1-1. This CDR3 has 15 residues. Germline-derived CDR1 and CDR2 are DFQATT and SNEGSKA (reference sequence). This CDR3 reads CSARDLRAGDTEAFF.

The rearrangement links TRBV9 to TRBJ1-2; TCRdb returns TRBD1, unconfirmable since there is no DNA. In germline, CDR1 is SGDLS, CDR2 YYNGEE. The CDR3 totals 14 residues. This CDR3 reads CASSIAQTGDGYTF. The full variable domain, rest sourced from reference TRBV9 and TRBJ1-2, is DSGVTQTPKHLITATGQRVTLRCSPRSGDLSVYWYQQSLDQGLQFLIQYYNGEERAKGNILERFSAQQFPDLHSELNLSSLELGDSALYFCASSIAQTGDGYTFGSGTRLTVV.

This chain uses TRBV5-1 with TRBJ2-1; TCRdb's D call of TRBD2 is untestable without DNA. Germline values: CDR1 SGHRS, CDR2 YFSETQ. This CDR3 spans 13 amino acids. Here the CDR3 reads CASSPGSLPPQFF.